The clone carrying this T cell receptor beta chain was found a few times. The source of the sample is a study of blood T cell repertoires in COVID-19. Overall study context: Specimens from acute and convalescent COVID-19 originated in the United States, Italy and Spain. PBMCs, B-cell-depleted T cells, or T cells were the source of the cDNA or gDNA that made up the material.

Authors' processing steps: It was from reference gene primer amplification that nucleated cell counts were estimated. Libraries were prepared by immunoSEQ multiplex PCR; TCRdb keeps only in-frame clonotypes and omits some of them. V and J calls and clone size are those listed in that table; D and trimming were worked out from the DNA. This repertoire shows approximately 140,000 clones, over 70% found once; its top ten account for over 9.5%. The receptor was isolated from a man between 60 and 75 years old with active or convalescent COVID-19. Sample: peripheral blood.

The CDR3 protein is CASSTDRTQGSRPAEAFF. CDR3 bases: TGTGCCAGCAGCACGGATCGGACACAGGGTTCAAGACCAGCTGAAGCTTTCTTT. The chain has TRBV11-2 and TRBJ1-1; a possible D gene is TRBD1 (6 bases). Germline-derived CDR1 and CDR2 are SGHAT and FQNNGV. This CDR3 is 18 amino acids long. Trimming removed 5 bases at V and 6 bases at J, with 28 bases between.